This T cell receptor beta chain is drawn from a study of chemoradiotherapy in HPV16-positive cancers. TCRdb keeps only in-frame clones here, not all; method: immunoSEQ multiplex PCR. This sample has fewer than 70,000 clones, with more than 90% found just once. This CDR3 has 13 residues. V was cut by 4 bases and J by 8 bases, with 13 bases left in between. The germline V gene has CDR1 SGHNT and CDR2 YYREEE (reference sequence). The TCR originated in a human donor with HPV-associated anogenital cancer. The sample was blood, taken from a patient who underwent chemoradiotherapy. The chain recombines TRBV5-4 with TRBJ2-1, with a possible D match to TRBD2 (5 bases). The CDR3 DNA is TGTGCCAGCAGCCCGGACTTGGGCCATGAGCAGTTCTTC. Protein: CASSPDLGHEQFF.